Each of the 9 T cell receptor beta chains below was sequenced from the same sample in a study of regulatory T cells in long-lasting Graves disease. Construction of the TCR beta libraries employed iRepertoire HTBI primers in conjunction with Arm-PCR of CDR3 regions. TCRdb called the multiplex PCR reads again in MiXCR, with one record for every CDR3 protein. The profile shows under 500,000 distinct CDR3 sequences, roughly 17% of them singletons. Time point indicated: newly diagnosed GD, antithyroid drugs for less than 3 months. Following extraction of RNA from PBMCs, that RNA was used to make the TCR library. In addition, the sample was reused for a study of T cells in Graves' hyperthyroidism and ophthalmopathy.

Sequencing was performed on peripheral blood mononuclear cells (PBMCs), taken at new diagnosis, from a patient treated with antithyroid drugs. Every receptor here comes from a woman younger than 45 with Graves disease.

This clonotype showed up many times. As DNA, the CDR3 is TGTGCCAGCAGTTTGGGCCTAGCGGATGAAAGCTCCTACGAGCAGTACTTC. Residues: CASSLGLADESSYEQYF. This chain joins TRBV28 and TRBJ2-7; 7 bases match TRBD2. There are 17 residues in the CDR3. Germline-derived CDR1 and CDR2 are MDHEN and SYDVKM. V was clipped by 3 bases and J by 0 bases; unmatched bases: 11.

This chain links TRBV6-5 with TRBJ1-1; D remains unclear. The germline V gene has CDR1 MNHEY and CDR2 SVGAGI. The CDR3 is 15 amino acids. The ends were cut back, 3 bases at V and 4 bases at J, with 15 bases in the middle. In nucleotides, the CDR3 is TGTGCCAGCAGTTATAGGCAGTCCAGGAGCACTGAAGCTTTCTTT. Translating gives CASSYRQSRSTEAFF.

V and J are TRBV7-8 and TRBJ1-1; the D gene is possibly TRBD1 (5 bases). The V end lost 5 bases, the J end lost 4 bases, and 14 bases lay between the germline ends. Per germline, CDR1 SGHVS and CDR2 FQNEAQ. This CDR3 has 14 amino acids. Here the CDR3 reads CASSRILQGTEAFF. The DNA of the CDR3 is TGTGCCAGCAGCCGGATTCTTCAGGGCACTGAAGCTTTCTTT.

The table lists this clonotype with many counts. The chain has TRBV29-1 and TRBJ1-2; a weak D match, TRBD1 (5 bases). V was trimmed by 6 bases and J by 3 bases, leaving 17 bases between them. CDR1 SQVTM and CDR2 ANQGSEA come from the germline V gene. The CDR3 is 14 residues long. Here the CDR3 DNA reads TGCAGCGTCGGACCCTCAGGGTCTGACTATGGCTACACCTTC. Amino acid sequence: CSVGPSGSDYGYTF.

In its sample, this clonotype was seen many times. The V call is TRBV29-1, the J call TRBJ1-2, with TRBD1 matching 8 bases. With 6 bases clipped from V and 8 bases from J, the junction kept 2 bases outside the gene matches. This CDR3 region has 10 residues. CDR1 and CDR2 from the germline V gene are SQVTM and ANQGSEA. The CDR3 sequence is CSVDRGGYTF. CDR3 DNA: TGCAGCGTAGACAGGGGAGGCTACACCTTC.

This clonotype was observed a handful of times. The V gene is TRBV18, the J gene TRBJ2-3, with D perhaps matching TRBD1 (6 bases). The CDR3 length is 15 residues. Trimming left V 2 bases short and J 5 bases short, with 14 bases between. Per germline, CDR1 KGHSH and CDR2 LQKENI. As DNA, the CDR3 is TGTGCCAGCTCACCAACTACCACAGGGAGAGATACGCAGTATTTT. Its protein is CASSPTTTGRDTQYF.

This clonotype has a handful of counts. Because it lacks the conserved phenylalanine or tryptophan at the end, this CDR3 is likely a read error. The chain joins TRBV7-3 to TRBJ2-7; weak D call: TRBD1 (6 bases). V was clipped by 4 bases and J by 2 bases, with 21 bases between them. Germline lookup yields CDR1 SGHTA and CDR2 FQGTGA. The length of the CDR3 is 17 residues. Written as DNA, the CDR3 is TGTGCCAGCAGCTCTCCGCTTACAGGGACCTATACCTACGAGCAGTACCTC. This encodes CASSSPLTGTYTYEQYL.

This clonotype was seen more than once but under ten times. V gene TRBV4-3 combines with J gene TRBJ1-1, with D perhaps matching TRBD1 (6 bases). The ends were cut back, 0 bases at V and 5 bases at J, with 10 bases in the middle. CDR1 and CDR2 from the germline V gene are LGHNA and YSLEER. The CDR3 sequence is 14 residues long. For the CDR3, the DNA is TGCGCCAGCAGCCAAGATCCAGGGGTTACTGAAGCTTTCTTT. It is translated as CASSQDPGVTEAFF.

The sample holds many counts of this clonotype. The chain employs TRBV20-1 and TRBJ2-1, with 11 bases matching TRBD2. CDR3 length: 15 amino acids. Trimming cost V 6 bases and J 7 bases; bases outside gene matches: 11. From germline, CDR1 is DFQATT and CDR2 SNEGSKA (reference sequence). The CDR3 sequence: CSADGTSGGWNEQFF. CDR3 DNA: TGCAGTGCCGACGGGACTAGCGGTGGTTGGAATGAGCAGTTCTTC.